This is a list of T cell receptor beta chains from one sample in a study of immune evolution from preneoplasia to lung adenocarcinoma. TCRdb's copy holds only in-frame clones and misses some; the assay was immunoSEQ multiplex PCR. The repertoire holds approximately 9,500 clones, with around 90% as singletons. The sequencing sample was made of FFPE invasive lung adenocarcinoma tissue. These receptors all come from a person aged 70 to 85 with invasive lung adenocarcinoma. Each CDR3 is given with its conserved first and last residue. A D gene is named only where the DNA matches it firmly. A row's size may be missing; if present it is once, few, many or a size class.

TRBV5-8	TRBJ1-2	-	-	CASSLQQAESYGYTF	TGTGCCAGCAGCTTGCAACAGGCCGAAAGCTATGGCTACACCTTC
TRBV29-1	TRBJ1-1	few	-	CSGGLKIGDTEAFF	TGCAGCGGGGGACTCAAAATAGGAGACACTGAAGCTTTCTTT
TRBV5-6	TRBJ1-5	once	-	CASSQGPGSNQPQHF	TGTGCCAGCAGCCAGGGACCAGGGAGCAATCAGCCCCAGCATTTT
TRBV30	TRBJ1-3	-	-	CAWGHSGNTIYF	TGTGCCTGGGGACACTCTGGAAACACCATATATTTT
TRBV28	TRBJ2-7	-	TRBD1	CASSPGIPGQNYEQYF	TGTGCCAGCAGCCCTGGGATCCCGGGACAGAACTACGAGCAGTACTTC
TRBV6-1	TRBJ2-2	-	-	CASSPREQNTGELFF	TGTGCCAGCAGTCCCAGGGAACAGAACACCGGGGAGCTGTTTTTT
TRBV10-3	TRBJ2-5	-	-	CAISEARGRGPNQETQYF	TGTGCCATCAGTGAAGCCAGAGGGCGGGGGCCAAACCAAGAGACCCAGTACTTC
TRBV5-1	TRBJ2-5	once	-	CASSLVSLQETQYF	TGCGCCAGCAGCTTGGTTAGTCTCCAAGAGACCCAGTACTTC
TRBV9	TRBJ1-2	-	-	CASSLTGTGYTF	TGTGCCAGCAGCCTTACAGGGACTGGCTACACCTTC
TRBV30	TRBJ2-3	-	TRBD2	CAWSVGLAGTDTQYF	TGTGCCTGGAGTGTAGGCCTAGCGGGCACAGATACGCAGTATTTT
TRBV30	TRBJ1-2	-	-	CAWTADRNYGYTF	TGTGCCTGGACCGCGGACAGAAACTATGGCTACACCTTC
TRBV29-1	TRBJ2-3	-	TRBD2	CSVEDLAGGPSDTQYF	TGCAGCGTTGAAGATCTAGCGGGGGGGCCTTCAGATACGCAGTATTTT
TRBV25-1	TRBJ2-2	-	TRBD2	CASSPAIGRGADTGELFF	TGTGCCAGCAGTCCGGCCATCGGGAGGGGGGCCGACACCGGGGAGCTGTTTTTT
TRBV4-1	TRBJ2-3	-	-	CASSQGLGDAADTQYF	TGCGCCAGCAGCCAAGGCCTAGGGGATGCGGCAGATACGCAGTATTTT
TRBV19	TRBJ2-5	-	TRBD2	CASSQQPGLGLSKYF	TGTGCCAGTAGTCAACAACCGGGACTAGGCCTCTCCAAATACTTC
TRBV28	TRBJ1-1	-	TRBD1	CASSPPTGRNTEAFF	TGTGCCAGCAGTCCACCGACAGGGCGGAACACTGAAGCTTTCTTT
TRBV6-6	TRBJ1-2	-	-	CASSWDGGYGYTF	TGTGCCAGCAGTTGGGACGGGGGCTATGGCTACACCTTC
TRBV29-1	TRBJ2-7	once	-	CSVATISYEQYF	TGCAGCGTTGCCACCATCTCCTACGAGCAGTACTTC
TRBV29-1	TRBJ2-2	few	-	CSVREITGELFF	TGCAGCGTTCGGGAGATCACCGGGGAGCTGTTTTTT
TRBV7-9	TRBJ2-7	-	-	CASSDPDIGTYEQYF	TGTGCCAGCAGCGACCCGGACATTGGGACCTACGAGCAGTACTTC
TRBV6-6	TRBJ1-5	-	-	CASTNMGDQPQHF	TGTGCCAGCACCAACATGGGAGATCAGCCCCAGCATTTT
TRBV2	TRBJ2-3	-	TRBD2	CASRGTSGGVDTQYF	TGTGCCAGCAGAGGGACTAGCGGGGGCGTAGATACGCAGTATTTT
TRBV18	TRBJ2-5	-	-	CASSPPGDETQYF	TGTGCCAGCTCACCACCCGGGGATGAGACCCAGTACTTC
TRBV6-5	TRBJ1-2	-	TRBD1	CASSWGQGRDGYTF	TGTGCCAGCAGTTGGGGACAGGGCCGGGATGGCTACACCTTC
TRBV27	TRBJ2-4	few	-	CASRHANIQYF	TGTGCCAGCAGACATGCAAACATTCAGTACTTC
TRBV29-1	TRBJ2-7	-	-	CSVGEMGLVGKQYF	TGCAGCGTGGGCGAGATGGGCCTAGTGGGGAAGCAGTACTTC
TRBV27	TRBJ1-5	-	-	CASSLSAGIGNQPQHF	TGTGCCAGCAGTTTATCGGCAGGGATCGGCAATCAGCCCCAGCATTTT
TRBV29-1	TRBJ2-7	-	TRBD2	CSVVLAGNYEQYF	TGCAGCGTTGTACTAGCGGGTAACTACGAGCAGTACTTC
TRBV19	TRBJ2-3	-	TRBD1	CASSIDRGQGSTDTQYF	TGTGCCAGTAGTATCGACAGGGGACAGGGGAGCACAGATACGCAGTATTTT
TRBV6-1	TRBJ1-2	-	TRBD1	CASKQGYGYTF	TGTGCCAGCAAACAGGGGTATGGCTACACCTTC
TRBV15	TRBJ2-7	-	-	CATSSRTTYEQYF	TGTGCCACCAGCTCAAGGACAACCTACGAGCAGTACTTC
TRBV6-1	TRBJ2-1	-	TRBD2	CASSEGTTSGSDNEQFF	TGTGCCAGCAGTGAAGGCACCACTAGCGGGTCTGACAATGAGCAGTTCTTC
TRBV18	TRBJ1-1	-	TRBD1	CASSSLPGDSENTEAFF	TGTGCCAGCTCATCTTTACCCGGGGACAGTGAGAACACTGAAGCTTTCTTT
TRBV7-9	TRBJ1-4	-	TRBD1	CASSLRTGGNEKLFF	TGTGCCAGCAGCTTACGGACAGGCGGGAATGAAAAACTGTTTTTT
TRBV7-3	TRBJ2-3	-	-	CASSPSRDTDAQYF	TGTGCCAGCAGCCCCAGCAGGGATACAGATGCGCAGTATTTT
TRBV5-6	TRBJ1-2	once	-	CASSYRGVNYGYTF	TGTGCCAGCTCCTATAGAGGAGTAAACTATGGCTACACCTTC
TRBV11-2	TRBJ1-1	-	-	CASSLRDNTEAFF	TGTGCCAGCAGCTTAAGGGACAACACTGAAGCTTTCTTT
TRBV29-1	TRBJ1-1	-	TRBD1	CSVEDRGGPGQGGTEAFF	TGCAGCGTTGAAGATCGGGGAGGGCCGGGACAGGGAGGGACTGAAGCTTTCTTT
TRBV2	TRBJ2-7	-	TRBD2	CASRGGGSGSHYEQYF	TGTGCCAGCAGAGGAGGCGGTAGCGGGAGTCACTACGAGCAGTACTTC
TRBV5-6	TRBJ2-1	-	-	CASSLRGGQGNEQFF	TGTGCCAGCAGCTTAAGGGGGGGCCAGGGCAATGAGCAGTTCTTC
TRBV29-1	TRBJ2-3	once	TRBD2	CSVDGERGVGDTQYF	TGCAGCGTTGATGGAGAGCGGGGGGTAGGAGATACGCAGTATTTT
TRBV18	TRBJ2-3	-	-	CASSPSMGPDTQYF	TGTGCCAGCTCACCCTCAATGGGTCCAGATACGCAGTATTTT
TRBV5-6	TRBJ1-4	-	-	CASSLDSGSKLFF	TGTGCCAGCAGCCTGGACAGCGGGTCAAAACTGTTTTTT
TRBV6-1	TRBJ1-5	-	-	CASSATKGNQPQHF	TGTGCCAGCAGTGCGACAAAGGGCAATCAGCCCCAGCATTTT
TRBV5-1	TRBJ1-5	-	-	CASSLGADQPQHF	TGCGCCAGCAGCCTGGGGGCTGATCAGCCCCAGCATTTT
TRBV29-1	TRBJ2-5	-	-	CSVESGNGGTQYF	TGCAGCGTTGAGTCCGGCAACGGGGGGACCCAGTACTTC
TRBV11-2	TRBJ2-7	-	TRBD2	CASRRGSSYEQYF	TGTGCCAGCCGGCGGGGGTCTTCCTACGAGCAGTACTTC
TRBV28	TRBJ1-1	-	-	CASSLPDRYTEAFF	TGTGCCAGCAGTTTACCCGACAGATACACTGAAGCTTTCTTT
TRBV4-1	TRBJ1-3	-	-	CASSQLQPSGNTIYF	TGCGCCAGCAGCCAACTCCAGCCCTCTGGAAACACCATATATTTT
TRBV30	TRBJ1-5	-	-	CAWSVGQGYQPQHF	TGTGCCTGGAGTGTTGGTCAGGGGTATCAGCCCCAGCATTTT
TRBV9	TRBJ2-5	few	-	CASSDGAGPARETQYF	TGTGCCAGCAGCGATGGAGCAGGGCCAGCCAGGGAGACCCAGTACTTC
TRBV28	TRBJ2-7	-	TRBD1	CASSFVIGTGSYEQYF	TGTGCCAGCAGTTTTGTAATAGGGACAGGCTCCTACGAGCAGTACTTC
TRBV29-1	TRBJ2-2	-	-	CSVEAEVLGELFF	TGCAGCGTTGAAGCCGAGGTTCTCGGGGAGCTGTTTTTT
TRBV28	TRBJ2-7	few	TRBD2	CASSPTGVAGPGEQYF	TGTGCCAGCAGTCCAACCGGTGTAGCGGGGCCGGGCGAGCAGTACTTC
TRBV6-1	TRBJ2-7	-	TRBD2	CASNRLAGGRNEQYF	TGTGCCAGCAACCGACTAGCGGGAGGAAGGAACGAGCAGTACTTC
TRBV14	TRBJ2-5	few	TRBD2	CASSQGRTSGMGETQYF	TGTGCCAGCAGCCAAGGGAGGACTAGCGGGATGGGAGAGACCCAGTACTTC
TRBV29-1	TRBJ1-3	-	-	CSVEDWGSGNTIYF	TGCAGCGTTGAAGATTGGGGCTCTGGAAACACCATATATTTT
TRBV7-9	TRBJ1-1	once	-	CASSWGRAGAEAFF	TGTGCCAGCAGTTGGGGGAGGGCCGGGGCTGAAGCTTTCTTT
TRBV2	TRBJ2-1	-	-	CASSLGRYNEQFF	TGTGCCAGCAGTTTGGGACGGTACAATGAGCAGTTCTTC
TRBV19	TRBJ2-3	-	-	CASSTVGGSTDTQYF	TGTGCCAGTAGCACCGTAGGGGGTAGCACAGATACGCAGTATTTT